What follows is one T cell receptor beta chain and its context. The clone's antigen remains unknown. Qualities for individual bases were not recorded, and no much larger clone is one base off. TCRbeta repertoires were sequenced from genomic DNA with the immunoSEQ hsTCRB assay version 4 in survey mode. For TCRbeta sequencing, genomic DNA was diluted to around 9.7 ng/uL, with up to 1 ug used per sample. In the authors' own workflow: ImmunoSeq Analyzer 3.0 was used for analysis of TCRbeta data, and diversity was computed on productive nucleotide rearrangements. The improved Chao index was used to estimate lower-bound TCR diversity, and the Gini coefficient was used to estimate clonality using the Immunarch R package. Nucleotide rearrangements that differed but encoded the same CDR3beta amino acid sequence were counted as separate clonotypes. TCRbeta sequences significantly enriched in antigen-responding cells relative to anti-CD3/anti-CD28-activated cells were identified by differential abundance analysis. TCRs were clustered by predicted peptide-MHC specificity with GLIPH2, both within individual participants and across merged participant data sets. TCRdb took this table from immuneACCESS and kept in-frame rearrangements with V and J called. Such tables lack part of the clones; where checked against another copy, unresolved V genes explain under half of the gap, and the rest is unexplained. Clone size and V and J calls were adopted from that table, with D and trimming inferred from the DNA. Within this sample are roughly 60,000 clones, with more than 70% of them counted one time only. The ten top clones hold over 1.5% of the sample.

This sample was included in a study of persistence of HIV-infected CD4 T cells (dated by TCRdb to the early 2020s). Regarding the complete study: CMV- and HIV-1 Gag-responding CD4+ T cells were isolated from ART-treated individuals so that antigen-driven clonal expansion of HIV-1-infected cells could be examined. Suppressive ART had been received by participants for a median of roughly 8 years. Peripheral blood samples of up to roughly 200 mL were taken at multiple time points, with the exception of a couple of participants who underwent leukapheresis at a single time point. The clonality of all cells in each sorted population was assessed by TCRbeta sequencing, whereas the clonality of infected cells was assessed by proviral sequencing. The TCR cluster analysis across participants included roughly 8 participants for CMV and roughly seven participants for Gag.

The treatment or condition label, as the study defines it: suppressive antiretroviral therapy. A pool of overlapping HIV-1 Gag 15-mer peptides was used at 0.95 to 1 ug per peptide per mL for cell stimulation. Memory populations depleted of antigen-responding cells were obtained by sorting nonresponding CD40L-negative CD69-negative CD45RO-high memory CD4+ T cells. Participants were HIV-1-infected adults who started suppressive ART during chronic infection. For at least 4 years, the participants' plasma HIV-1 RNA had been undetectable, below 50 copies/mL. To be included, a participant needed positive CMV serology and a CD4+ T cell count above 400 cells/uL. Before stimulation, PBMCs were isolated using density centrifugation and depleted of CD8+ T cells. For roughly 20 hours, CD8-depleted PBMCs were stimulated with anti-CD28/CD49d costimulation, a CD40-blocking antibody, and enfuvirtide, which was added to prevent new infections. Sorting was done on either a Beckman Coulter MoFlo Legacy or an XDP sorter, and propidium iodide was used to exclude dead cells. Genomic DNA was extracted with the QIAamp DNA Mini Kit for samples above one million cells, otherwise with the Quick-DNA Microprep Kit.

Taken from the germline V gene (reference sequence), the CDR1 and CDR2 loops are LNHNV and YYDKDF. The cysteine opens and the phenylalanine closes a CDR3 of 16 amino acids. Only CDR3 DNA is held: 48 bases, read in frame from base 1. V is clipped by 3 bases and J by 1 base, and the sequence between their germline boundaries is 12 bases long. What the research found in general, with its limitations: Bulk TCR analyses could not be limited to the rare CMV-responding cells that actually contained HIV-1 proviruses. Within the same sorted populations, how oligoclonal the TCRs were correlated with how oligoclonal the proviruses were. TCRbeta richness in CMV- and Gag-responding cells was significantly lower than in anti-CD3/anti-CD28-responding cells; CMV-responding cells had higher oligoclonality than CD3/CD28-stimulated and Gag-responding cells. Degenerate expanded CDR3beta sequences were enriched in antigen-responding cells, suggesting convergent selection of CD4+ responses to CMV and Gag. The study involved few individuals and tested only a limited range of antigens.

The sample consisted of CD4+ T cells sorted from PBMCs after 18-hour stimulation, taken from a patient who received antiretroviral therapy. The cell subset or site tag for this specimen amounts to: CD40L-CD69- CD45RO-high memory CD4 T cells not responding to Gag peptides. The receptor's source is an adult man with HIV who was CMV-seropositive. The rearrangement combines TRBV15 with TRBJ2-2, with no confidently assigned D gene. For the CDR3, the sequence is CATSSSFIRNTGELFF. The DNA sequence follows: TGTGCCACCAGCAGCTCATTTATCAGGAACACCGGGGAGCTGTTTTTT.